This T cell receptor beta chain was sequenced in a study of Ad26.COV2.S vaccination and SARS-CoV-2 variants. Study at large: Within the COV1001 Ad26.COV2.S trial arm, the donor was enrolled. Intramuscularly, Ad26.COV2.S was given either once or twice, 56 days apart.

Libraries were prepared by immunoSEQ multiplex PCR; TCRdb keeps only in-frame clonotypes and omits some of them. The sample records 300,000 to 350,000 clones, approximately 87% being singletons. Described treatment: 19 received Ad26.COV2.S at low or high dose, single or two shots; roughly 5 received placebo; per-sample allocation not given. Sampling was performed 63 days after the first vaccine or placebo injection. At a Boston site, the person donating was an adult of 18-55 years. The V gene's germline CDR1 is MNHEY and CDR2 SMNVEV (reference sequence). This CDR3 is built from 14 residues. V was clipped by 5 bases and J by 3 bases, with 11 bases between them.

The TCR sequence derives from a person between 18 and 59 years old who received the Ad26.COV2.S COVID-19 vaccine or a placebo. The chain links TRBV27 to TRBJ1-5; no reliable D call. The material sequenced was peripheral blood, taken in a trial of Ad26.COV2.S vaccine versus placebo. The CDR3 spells CASSLLAVNQPQHF. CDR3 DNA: TGTGCCAGCAGTCTTCTGGCAGTCAATCAGCCCCAGCATTTT.